This TCR beta chain was recorded in a study of blood T cell repertoires in COVID-19. On the study more broadly: Sample material is recorded as cDNA or gDNA derived from T cells, B-cell-depleted T cells, or PBMCs.

Clones were read by immunoSEQ multiplex PCR, and TCRdb kept only the in-frame ones, dropping some. The table has approximately 100,000 clones, roughly 90% seen once. Germline V gene data show CDR1 as SNHLY and CDR2 as FYNNEI. The CDR3 consists of 14 residues. Unmatched junction bases numbered 12, after V lost 6 bases and J lost 9 bases. Recruited during active infection, patients (from Seattle) were subsequently followed longitudinally. This sequence joins TRBV2 and TRBJ2-5; the match to TRBD2 covers 8 bases. The sequence came from a human donor with COVID-19, enrolled during active disease. The donor label of this sample is uncertain. Source material: peripheral blood. The CDR3 sequence: CASRSAAGGSAQYF. CDR3 DNA: TGTGCCAGCAGATCAGCCGCGGGGGGAAGCGCCCAGTACTTC.